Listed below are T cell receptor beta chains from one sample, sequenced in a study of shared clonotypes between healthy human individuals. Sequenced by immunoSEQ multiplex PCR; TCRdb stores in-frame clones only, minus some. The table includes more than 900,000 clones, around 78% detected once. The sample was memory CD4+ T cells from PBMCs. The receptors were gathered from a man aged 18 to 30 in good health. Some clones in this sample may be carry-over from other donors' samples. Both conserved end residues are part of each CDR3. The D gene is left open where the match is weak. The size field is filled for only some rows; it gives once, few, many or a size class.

DNA: TGTGCCAGCAGCTTGCCCGGGGGAGGTCCTGAGGAGACCCAGTACTTC
CDR3: CASSLPGGGPEETQYF
V: TRBV5-4
J: TRBJ2-5
size: NA
D: NA

DNA: TGTGCCAGCAGCTTAGAAGGGATTAAAGGCTACACCTTC
CDR3: CASSLEGIKGYTF
V: TRBV7-9
J: TRBJ1-2
size: NA
D: NA

DNA: TGTGCCAGCAGTTTATGGGCCAGTCGGTTCGAGCAGTACTTC
CDR3: CASSLWASRFEQYF
V: TRBV28
J: TRBJ2-7
size: once
D: NA

DNA: TGTGCCAGCAGCTTAGGAGCTCAGGGGCCCCAGCATTTT
CDR3: CASSLGAQGPQHF
V: TRBV7-6
J: TRBJ1-5
size: NA
D: NA

DNA: TGTGCCAGCAGTCTAGACGAGCGGGAAATTCAGTATTTT
CDR3: CASSLDEREIQYF
V: TRBV11-3
J: TRBJ2-3
size: NA
D: TRBD2

DNA: TGTGCCAGCAGCCCCGGGAGTACTAGCGGGAGAACCCGCGAGCAGTTCTTC
CDR3: CASSPGSTSGRTREQFF
V: TRBV9
J: TRBJ2-1
size: NA
D: TRBD2

DNA: TGTGCCAGCAGGACAAATAATTGGACAGGGGGCACAGATACGCAGTATTTT
CDR3: CASRTNNWTGGTDTQYF
V: TRBV6-8
J: TRBJ2-3
size: NA
D: TRBD1

DNA: TGTGCCAGCAGCTTAGCGCGGTCTGCCGGGACTTATTTTAATGAGCAGTTCTTC
CDR3: CASSLARSAGTYFNEQFF
V: TRBV7-2
J: TRBJ2-1
size: NA
D: NA

DNA: TGTGCCAGCAGTGATATTGGACAGGTTAATGAGCAGTTCTTC
CDR3: CASSDIGQVNEQFF
V: TRBV6-1
J: TRBJ2-1
size: NA
D: TRBD1

DNA: TGTGCCAGCGCTCCCGTGGGAGATACGCAGTATTTT
CDR3: CASAPVGDTQYF
V: TRBV11-2
J: TRBJ2-3
size: few
D: NA

DNA: TGTGCCAGCAGTCCCGGCGGGCACCTCTCTGGAAACACCATATATTTT
CDR3: CASSPGGHLSGNTIYF
V: TRBV27
J: TRBJ1-3
size: NA
D: NA

DNA: TGCGCCAGCAGCTCCGACCCCAGCTACAATGAGCAGTTCTTC
CDR3: CASSSDPSYNEQFF
V: TRBV5-1
J: TRBJ2-1
size: NA
D: NA

DNA: TGTGCCAGCAGTGTGGAAGGGAGGGAAACTTTCTTT
CDR3: CASSVEGRETFF
V: TRBV6-5
J: TRBJ1-1
size: NA
D: NA

DNA: TGTGCCAGCAGCCTCGGGGGGACAGGCGGAAACACCATATATTTT
CDR3: CASSLGGTGGNTIYF
V: TRBV11-3
J: TRBJ1-3
size: NA
D: TRBD1

DNA: TGTGCCAGCAGCGTAGAGCCACGGGGCACTGAAGCTTTCTTT
CDR3: CASSVEPRGTEAFF
V: TRBV9
J: TRBJ1-1
size: NA
D: NA

DNA: TGTGCCACCCGGGGACTAGCGGTGAGGTCGGCGGGCCCCTACAATGAGCAGTTCTTC
CDR3: CATRGLAVRSAGPYNEQFF
V: TRBV19
J: TRBJ2-1
size: NA
D: TRBD2